A single sample is the source of the 7 T cell receptor beta chains below, sequenced in a study of T cells in Graves' hyperthyroidism and ophthalmopathy. Template material for amplifying TCR beta CDR3 regions consisted of RNA transcripts. TCR CDR3 underwent first-round RT-PCR with the HTBI primer set. TCRdb ran MiXCR on the multiplex PCR reads and lists one entry per CDR3 protein. The sample has approximately 400,000 distinct CDR3 sequences, 15% seen once. The sample was blood. The receptors were sampled from a woman in her thirties with Graves' hyperthyroidism.

The chain joins TRBV24-1 to TRBJ2-3; D is possibly TRBD1 (6 bases). V was shortened by 3 bases and J by 0 bases, with 9 bases between the two germline ends. CDR3 length: 15 residues. Germline V gene sequence: CDR1 KGHDR, CDR2 SFDVKD. The CDR3 protein is CATSDMTGSTDTQYF. The CDR3 coding sequence is TGTGCCACCAGTGATATGACAGGTAGCACAGATACGCAGTATTTT.

This clonotype was found many times. The chain joins TRBV3-1 to TRBJ1-1; D may be TRBD1 (6 bases). There are 15 residues in the CDR3. CDR1 is LGHDT and CDR2 is YNNKEL in the germline V gene (reference sequence). V shed 3 bases and J shed 4 bases, with 15 bases lying between them. The CDR3 spells CASSQTGPRGTEAFF. CDR3 nucleotide sequence: TGTGCCAGCAGCCAGACAGGCCCTAGAGGCACTGAAGCTTTCTTT.

This clonotype came up many times. The V call is TRBV3-1, the J call TRBJ1-3; a weak D match, TRBD1 (5 bases). This CDR3 is 15 amino acids long. Germline V gene data show CDR1 as LGHDT and CDR2 as YNNKEL (reference sequence). With 4 bases removed from V and 1 base from J, the gap between germline ends came to 11 bases. CDR3 region: CASSPRGGSGNTIYF. The CDR3 bases are TGTGCCAGCAGCCCCCGTGGGGGGTCTGGAAACACCATATATTTT.

This clonotype was recorded many times. The chain is built from TRBV20-1 and TRBJ2-5, with D unclear. The V end was cut by 3 bases, the J end by 5 bases, with 10 bases between. Germline CDR1 and CDR2: DFQATT and SNEGSKA (reference sequence). This CDR3 is built from 12 residues. The CDR3 DNA sequence: TGCAGTGCTAGGAGTCACGCGGAGACCCAGTACTTC. Translation: CSARSHAETQYF.

This clonotype came up many times. V gene TRBV5-1 combines with J gene TRBJ2-7, with D unresolved. The CDR3 runs 16 residues. Germline V gene sequence: CDR1 SGHRS, CDR2 YFSETQ. The ends were cut back, 5 bases at V and 1 base at J, with 19 bases in the middle. As DNA, the CDR3 is TGCGCCAGCAGTTCCCATGATTCGACCTCATCCTACGAGCAGTACTTC. The encoded protein is CASSSHDSTSSYEQYF.

This chain links TRBV28 with TRBJ2-3; 12 bases align to TRBD2. Germline CDR1 is MDHEN and CDR2 is SYDVKM. V was clipped by 5 bases and J by 6 bases; unmatched bases: 6. This CDR3 contains 15 residues. As DNA, the CDR3 is TGTGCCAGCAGTCTGACTAGCGGGGGACGGGATACGCAGTATTTT. Amino acid sequence: CASSLTSGGRDTQYF. Together with reference TRBV28 and TRBJ2-3, the CDR3 gives the full variable domain: DVKVTQSSRYLVKRTGEKVFLECVQDMDHENMFWYRQDPGLGLRLIYFSYDVKMKEKGDIPEGYSVSREKKERFSLILESASTNQTSMYLCASSLTSGGRDTQYFGPGTRLTVL.

This clonotype was seen many times. This chain uses TRBV6-1 with TRBJ1-5, with 7 positions matching TRBD1. Germline V lookup: CDR1 MNHNS, CDR2 SASEGT. The CDR3 is made up of 15 amino acids. Trimming removed 4 bases from V and 1 base from J; junction bases left unmatched: 4. For the CDR3, the DNA is TGTGCCAGCAGTGGTCAGACAGGGAGCAATCAGCCCCAGCATTTT. It encodes CASSGQTGSNQPQHF.